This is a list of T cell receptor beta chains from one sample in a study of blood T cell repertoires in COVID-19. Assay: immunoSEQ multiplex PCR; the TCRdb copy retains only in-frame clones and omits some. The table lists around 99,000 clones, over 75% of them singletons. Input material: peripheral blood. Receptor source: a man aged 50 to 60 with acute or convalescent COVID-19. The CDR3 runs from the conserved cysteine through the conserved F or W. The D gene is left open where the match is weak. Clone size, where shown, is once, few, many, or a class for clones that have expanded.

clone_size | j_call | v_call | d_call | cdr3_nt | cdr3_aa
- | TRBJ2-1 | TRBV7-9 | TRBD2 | TGTGCCAGCAGCTTTAGCGGGACTTCGAATGAGCAGTTCTTC | CASSFSGTSNEQFF
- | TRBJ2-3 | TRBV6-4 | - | TGTGCCAGCAGTGAACAGCCTAGCACAGATACGCAGTATTTT | CASSEQPSTDTQYF
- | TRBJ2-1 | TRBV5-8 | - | TGTGCCAGCAGCTTTCAGGGGGCTGTACTAGCGGGTCACAATGAGCAGTTCTTC | CASSFQGAVLAGHNEQFF
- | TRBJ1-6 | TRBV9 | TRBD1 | TGTGCCAGCAGCGTAGACAGGGGACATTCACCCCTCCACTTT | CASSVDRGHSPLHF
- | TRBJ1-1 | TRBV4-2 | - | TGTGCCAGCAGCCAAGAACATTGGGGGGTGAATGAAGCTTTCTTT | CASSQEHWGVNEAFF
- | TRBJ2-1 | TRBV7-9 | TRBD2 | TGTGCCAGCAGCCGGACTAGCGGGAGTTGGGATGAGCAGTTCTTC | CASSRTSGSWDEQFF
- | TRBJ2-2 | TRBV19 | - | TGTGCCAGTAGCAGGACACGCAGCTTTTTGAACACCGGGGAGCTGTTTTTT | CASSRTRSFLNTGELFF
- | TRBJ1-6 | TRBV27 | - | TGTGCCAGCAGTTTGGGATTCCGGGACTATAATTCACCCCTCCACTTT | CASSLGFRDYNSPLHF
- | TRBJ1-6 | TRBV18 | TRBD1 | TGTGCCAGCTCACCCATACAGGGGGCTGATAATTCACCCCTCCACTTT | CASSPIQGADNSPLHF
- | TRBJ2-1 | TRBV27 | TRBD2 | TGTGCCAGCAGTCCACCAAGGGGAGGGGCCGGGCAGTTCTTC | CASSPPRGGAGQFF
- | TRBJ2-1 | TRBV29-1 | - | TGCAGCGTCGACCGCCGGGACACTTACAATGAGCAGTTCTTC | CSVDRRDTYNEQFF
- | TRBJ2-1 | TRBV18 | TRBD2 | TGTGCCAGCTCACCGCCCGGGACTAGCGGGAGCTACAATGAGCAGTTCTTC | CASSPPGTSGSYNEQFF
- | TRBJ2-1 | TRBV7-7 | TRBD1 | TGTGCCAGCAGCTTAGGGACAGGGGTCGGCGATGAGCAGTTCTTC | CASSLGTGVGDEQFF
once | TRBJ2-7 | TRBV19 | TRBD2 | TGTGCCAGTAGTATCCTTGACGCGGGAGGTCAGTACGAGCAGTACTTC | CASSILDAGGQYEQYF
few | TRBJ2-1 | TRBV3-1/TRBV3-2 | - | TGTGCCAGCAGCCAAGTCCAGGGTGAGCAGTTCTTC | CASSQVQGEQFF
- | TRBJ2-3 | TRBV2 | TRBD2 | TGTGCCAGCAAGGAAAGAGACGGAAGAGGCTTTGGCGGGAGTGTCCCAGATACGCAGTATTTT | CASKERDGRGFGGSVPDTQYF
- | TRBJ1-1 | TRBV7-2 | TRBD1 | TGTGCCAGCAGCTTAGTGCCAGGGGGTAAGGCTGAAGCTTTCTTT | CASSLVPGGKAEAFF
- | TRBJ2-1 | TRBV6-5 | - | TGTGCCAGCAGTCGGGATGCGGGAACCTACAATGAGCAGTTCTTC | CASSRDAGTYNEQFF
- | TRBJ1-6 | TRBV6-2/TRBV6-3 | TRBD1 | TGTGCCAGCAGCTCGGACAGGGGGCCTAATTCACCCCTCCACTTT | CASSSDRGPNSPLHF
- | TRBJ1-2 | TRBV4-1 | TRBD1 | TGCGCCAGCAGCCAAGCCACGGGGACAGGGCTTGGGAACTATGGCTACACCTTC | CASSQATGTGLGNYGYTF